A single TCR beta chain is shown here with its context. The data stem from a study of T-cell reconstitution after alpha-beta-depleted transplantation in children. V gave up 5 bases and J gave up 5 bases, with 10 bases separating them. The CDR3 spans 13 residues. Germline V gene data show CDR1 as SGHVS and CDR2 as FQNEAQ. Unique molecular identifiers were used in preparing the TCRbeta library. MiXCR, applied by TCRdb to the PCR reads, yields one record per CDR3 protein. This sample has 640,000 or so distinct CDR3 sequences, with approximately 16% found just once. The chain recombines TRBV7-8 with TRBJ1-5; D gene uncertain. The sequenced sample was PBMCs from the stem cell graft donor, obtained from the stem cell graft. This TCR derives from a human donor who donated a stem cell graft to a child with acute myeloid leukemia. The CDR3 protein is CASSVGRYQPQHF. Written as DNA, the CDR3 is TGTGCCAGCAGCGTCGGAAGATATCAGCCCCAGCATTTT.